Reported below is one T cell receptor (beta chain). The antigen remains unidentified. The data were obtained in a study of T-cell memory formation after mild COVID-19. Study-wide background: The study found TCR clusters largely donor specific. General observations from the study: Clones contracting over day 15 to 85 were CD4/CD8 balanced, with later expanders leaning CD4+. Pre-infection memory carried some responding clones, suggesting that cross-reactive memory joined.

TCR alpha and TCR beta cDNA libraries carrying sample barcodes and UMIs came from 5'RACE with constant-segment primers. TCRdb used MiXCR to reprocess the 5' RACE reads, holding one entry per CDR3 protein. Of around 200,000 distinct CDR3 sequences in the sample, 20% to 25% were seen once. CDR3 length: 15 amino acids. Germline CDR1 is SGHTA and CDR2 is FQGNSA. The ends were cut back, 4 bases at V and 5 bases at J, with 17 bases in the middle. V gene TRBV7-2 combines with J gene TRBJ2-5, with D perhaps matching TRBD1 or TRBD2 (6 bases each). The sample comprised PBMCs or a T cell subset sorted from them (not recorded which). This TCR was sampled from an adult woman who had mild COVID-19 (a few samples of this study predate the infection). Cell type and time point are not known. In DNA, the CDR3 is TGTGCCAGCAGCTCTTGGGGGGCAGGATGGGAGACCCAGTACTTC. Its protein is CASSSWGAGWETQYF.